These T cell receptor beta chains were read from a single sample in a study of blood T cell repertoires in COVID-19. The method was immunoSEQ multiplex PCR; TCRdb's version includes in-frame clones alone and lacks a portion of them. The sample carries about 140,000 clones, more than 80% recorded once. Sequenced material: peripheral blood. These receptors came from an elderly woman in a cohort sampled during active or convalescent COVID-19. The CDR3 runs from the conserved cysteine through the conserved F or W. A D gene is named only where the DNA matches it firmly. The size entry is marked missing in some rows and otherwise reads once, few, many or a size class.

CASSPGGYNYGYTF,TGCGCCAGCAGCCCAGGGGGATATAACTATGGCTACACCTTC,TRBD1,TRBJ1-2,TRBV5-1,NA
CASTLLGTANYGYTF,TGTGCCAGCACACTTTTAGGGACAGCTAACTATGGCTACACCTTC,TRBD1,TRBJ1-2,TRBV6-5,NA
CASSEQGAGNTIYF,TGTGCCAGCAGCGAACAGGGGGCTGGAAACACCATATATTTT,TRBD1,TRBJ1-3,TRBV9,NA
CASSEQGWSDTIYF,TGTGCCAGCAGTGAACAGGGATGGTCGGACACCATATATTTT,NA,TRBJ1-3,TRBV2,NA
CASSLTSGGAGRAGELFF,TGTGCCAGCAGCTTGACTAGCGGGGGGGCCGGAAGGGCCGGGGAGCTGTTTTTT,TRBD2,TRBJ2-2,TRBV11-3,NA
CASSLTGGYQPQHF,TGTGCCAGCAGTTTAACAGGGGGGTATCAGCCCCAGCATTTT,TRBD1,TRBJ1-5,TRBV28,NA
CASSGLAGGPFADTQYF,TGTGCCAGTAGTGGGCTAGCGGGGGGGCCTTTCGCAGATACGCAGTATTTT,TRBD2,TRBJ2-3,TRBV19,NA
CASSPRPRISTEAFF,TGTGCCAGCAGCCCTAGGCCCCGGATCAGCACTGAAGCTTTCTTT,NA,TRBJ1-1,TRBV7-2,NA
CASGTGTGVTGELFF,TGTGCCAGCGGTACCGGGACAGGCGTCACCGGGGAGCTGTTTTTT,TRBD1,TRBJ2-2,TRBV7-9,once
CASSTDGQGIRGYTF,TGTGCCAGCAGCACCGATGGACAGGGGATTCGAGGCTACACCTTC,TRBD1,TRBJ1-2,TRBV28,few
CASNQGLAEETQYF,TGTGCCAGCAACCAGGGACTAGCGGAAGAGACCCAGTACTTC,TRBD2,TRBJ2-5,TRBV4-2,NA
CASSSNNQPQHF,TGTGCCAGCAGCTCCAACAATCAGCCCCAGCATTTT,NA,TRBJ1-5,TRBV7-9,NA
CSVEGVITDTQYF,TGCAGCGTTGAGGGCGTGATCACAGATACGCAGTATTTT,NA,TRBJ2-3,TRBV29-1,NA
CASSVATGAWETQYF,TGTGCCAGCAGCGTAGCGACAGGGGCTTGGGAGACCCAGTACTTC,TRBD1,TRBJ2-5,TRBV9,NA
CASSPPLGGDFSGNTIYF,TGTGCCAGCAGCCCCCCCTTGGGGGGGGATTTTTCTGGAAACACCATATATTTT,NA,TRBJ1-3,TRBV3-1/TRBV3-2,NA
CASSQETGDNNQPQHF,TGTGCCAGCAGCCAAGAGACAGGGGACAACAATCAGCCCCAGCATTTT,TRBD1,TRBJ1-5,TRBV14,NA
CASRLGQQGTNEKLFF,TGTGCCAGCAGGTTGGGGCAACAGGGGACTAATGAAAAACTGTTTTTT,TRBD1,TRBJ1-4,TRBV27,few
CASSPGEWAQYF,TGTGCCAGCAGCCCAGGGGAATGGGCCCAGTACTTC,NA,TRBJ2-5,TRBV6-6,NA
CASSSQGYGYTF,TGTGCCAGCAGCTCTCAGGGTTATGGCTACACCTTC,NA,TRBJ1-2,TRBV7-2,NA
CATSRLSGQSRDNSPLHF,TGTGCCACCAGCAGGCTGTCGGGACAGTCGCGGGATAATTCACCCCTCCACTTT,TRBD1,TRBJ1-6,TRBV15,NA
CATSEPGQGNYGYTF,TGTGCCACCAGTGAACCTGGACAGGGAAACTATGGCTACACCTTC,TRBD1,TRBJ1-2,TRBV24-1,NA
CASSLVLLWTDGYTF,TGTGCCAGCAGCTTAGTGCTTCTTTGGACAGATGGCTACACCTTC,NA,TRBJ1-2,TRBV7-2,NA
CASRPGQLYEQYF,TGTGCCAGCAGACCCGGACAGTTGTACGAGCAGTACTTC,NA,TRBJ2-7,TRBV12-3/TRBV12-4,NA
CASSPRGTGTPLHF,TGTGCCAGCAGCCCTCGAGGGACAGGGACACCCCTCCACTTT,TRBD1,TRBJ1-6,TRBV7-2,few
CASSVSVRGREGNTIYF,TGTGCCAGCAGCGTATCGGTCAGGGGACGTGAGGGAAACACCATATATTTT,NA,TRBJ1-3,TRBV9,NA
CASSLTPNTEAFF,TGCGCCAGCAGCTTAACACCGAACACTGAAGCTTTCTTT,NA,TRBJ1-1,TRBV5-1,once
CASRQEENTEAFF,TGTGCCAGTAGACAGGAAGAGAACACTGAAGCTTTCTTT,NA,TRBJ1-1,TRBV19,NA
CASSGTGTGDNEQFF,TGTGCCAGTAGTGGGACCGGGACAGGGGATAATGAGCAGTTCTTC,TRBD1,TRBJ2-1,TRBV19,NA
CASRMQGVGNQPQHF,TGTGCCAGCAGGATGCAGGGGGTTGGCAATCAGCCCCAGCATTTT,TRBD1,TRBJ1-5,TRBV6-5,NA
CASRIRGDNSPLHF,TGTGCCAGCAGGATCAGGGGTGATAATTCACCCCTCCACTTT,NA,TRBJ1-6,TRBV7-9,once
CASRRPTGDYQPQHF,TGTGCCAGCAGACGCCCAACAGGGGATTATCAGCCCCAGCATTTT,TRBD1,TRBJ1-5,TRBV6-5,NA
CAKTGANNSPLHF,TGTGCCAAGACAGGGGCGAATAATTCACCCCTCCACTTT,TRBD1,TRBJ1-6,TRBV10-3,NA
CASQDIGEKLFF,TGTGCCAGTCAGGACATTGGCGAAAAACTGTTTTTT,NA,TRBJ1-4,TRBV2,NA
CASSQLSYLLLAPSGDTEAFF,TGTGCCAGCAGCCAACTTTCGTACTTATTATTGGCTCCCTCGGGGGACACTGAAGCTTTCTTT,NA,TRBJ1-1,TRBV3-1/TRBV3-2,few
CASSPADRVGNQPQHF,TGTGCCAGCAGTCCCGCTGACAGGGTCGGTAATCAGCCCCAGCATTTT,TRBD1,TRBJ1-5,TRBV6-2/TRBV6-3,NA
CASSQAQPGQGADTQYF,TGCGCCAGCAGCCAAGCCCAACCGGGACAGGGAGCAGATACGCAGTATTTT,TRBD1,TRBJ2-3,TRBV4-1,NA
CASSSGGATNTEAFF,TGTGCCAGCAGTTCGGGTGGGGCCACGAACACTGAAGCTTTCTTT,NA,TRBJ1-1,TRBV28,NA
CASSPGTVSEKLFF,TGTGCCAGTAGTCCCGGGACAGTTAGTGAAAAACTGTTTTTT,TRBD1,TRBJ1-4,TRBV19,NA
CASSGNWTGGRNYGYTF,TGCGCCAGCAGCGGGAACTGGACAGGGGGCCGCAACTATGGCTACACCTTC,TRBD1,TRBJ1-2,TRBV10-1,NA
CSVFRVDEQFF,TGCAGCGTTTTTCGGGTCGATGAGCAGTTCTTC,NA,TRBJ2-1,TRBV29-1,NA
CASSLAGGGETQYF,TGTGCCAGCAGCCTAGCGGGGGGAGGTGAGACCCAGTACTTC,TRBD2,TRBJ2-5,TRBV11-3,NA
CASSESSGNTIYF,TGTGCCAGCAGTGAGAGCTCTGGAAACACCATATATTTT,NA,TRBJ1-3,TRBV6-1,few
CASSSDRRNEKLFF,TGTGCCAGCAGCTCGGACAGACGAAATGAAAAACTGTTTTTT,NA,TRBJ1-4,TRBV11-2,NA
CASSSRGARGYEQYF,TGTGCCAGCAGCTCACGGGGGGCGCGGGGATACGAGCAGTACTTC,NA,TRBJ2-7,TRBV5-4,NA
CASSFRRSTVPSGANVLTF,TGTGCCAGCAGCTTTCGACGTTCGACAGTGCCATCTGGGGCCAACGTCCTGACTTTC,NA,TRBJ2-6,TRBV7-8,once
CASSPQTGGDEKLFF,TGTGCCAGCAGTCCGCAGACAGGGGGCGATGAAAAACTGTTTTTT,TRBD1,TRBJ1-4,TRBV28,NA
CASSVGHLNTEAFF,TGTGCCAGCAGCGTCGGACACTTGAACACTGAAGCTTTCTTT,NA,TRBJ1-1,TRBV9,NA
CASSPAGVFSTDTQYF,TGCGCCAGCAGCCCAGCCGGGGTATTTAGCACAGATACGCAGTATTTT,NA,TRBJ2-3,TRBV4-1,NA
CASSYELLAAKETQYF,TGTGCCAGCAGTTACGAGCTTCTAGCAGCCAAAGAGACCCAGTACTTC,NA,TRBJ2-5,TRBV6-6,NA